Below are 20 T cell receptor beta chains sequenced from a single sample in a study of blood T cell repertoires in COVID-19. Libraries were prepared by immunoSEQ multiplex PCR; TCRdb keeps only in-frame clonotypes and omits some of them. In the table there are some 96,000 clones, about 84% of which are singletons. The sequencing input was peripheral blood. These receptors all come from a human donor in a cohort sampled during active COVID-19.

This clone was seen just once. The V and J genes are TRBV9 and TRBJ2-3; TRBD1 agrees at 8 bases. The germline CDR1 and CDR2 sequences are SGDLS and YYNGEE. With 1 base clipped from V and 4 bases from J, the junction kept 2 bases outside the gene matches. This CDR3 has 14 amino acids. The DNA of the CDR3 is TGTGCCAGCAGCGTACAGGGGGCCTCAGATACGCAGTATTTT. Protein: CASSVQGASDTQYF.

This sequence joins TRBV19 and TRBJ1-1, with a weak D call TRBD1 (6 bases). The CDR3 contains 14 residues. V was trimmed by 6 bases and J by 5 bases, leaving 16 bases between them. Looked up from germline, CDR1 is LNHDA and CDR2 is SQIVND (reference sequence). The DNA for the CDR3 is TGTGCCAGTAGCACACCAGGGGCCGGGACTGAAGCTTTCTTT. Translation: CASSTPGAGTEAFF.

The V gene is TRBV10-3, the J gene TRBJ1-5; TRBD1 agrees at 7 bases. After removal of 0 bases from V and 6 bases from J, the junction contained 5 bases not matched to a gene. The CDR3 consists of 15 residues. In germline, CDR1 is ENHRY, CDR2 SYGVKD. CDR3 protein: CAISESDRLSQPQHF. The CDR3 coding sequence is TGTGCCATCAGTGAGTCGGACAGGCTCAGTCAGCCCCAGCATTTT.

Written as DNA, the CDR3 is TGTGCCAGCAGCTTGGCAGGGGGAGGTGCGGAGACCCAGTACTTC. Translation gives CASSLAGGGAETQYF. J is TRBJ2-5 and V is TRBV5-4; TRBD1 might be the D (7 bases). There are 15 residues in the CDR3. With 0 bases removed from V and 5 bases from J, the gap between germline ends came to 14 bases. Per the germline V gene, CDR1 is SGHNT and CDR2 is YYREEE (reference sequence).

The chain joins TRBV6-2 or TRBV6-3 to TRBJ2-2; 8 bases line up with TRBD1. The CDR3 contains 14 residues. V lost 5 bases and J lost 4; bases outside the gene matches: 3. CDR1 and CDR2 from the germline V gene are MNHEY and SVGEGT. This CDR3 is CASSPQGATGELFF. In nucleotides, the CDR3 is TGTGCCAGCAGTCCCCAGGGGGCCACCGGGGAGCTGTTTTTT.

The chain recombines TRBV7-9 with TRBJ1-2; D perhaps matches TRBD1 (5 bases). The V end lost 1 base, the J end lost 7 bases, and 16 bases lay between the germline ends. This CDR3 has 15 amino acids. Germline loops: CDR1 SEHNR, CDR2 FQNEAQ (reference sequence). The CDR3: CASSLEGRVGAGYTF. CDR3 nucleotides: TGTGCCAGCAGCTTAGAAGGCAGGGTCGGAGCTGGCTACACCTTC.

This chain connects TRBV27 to TRBJ2-7; 13 bases are a match to TRBD2. Germline trimming cut 2 bases from V and 4 bases from J; bases unmatched to any gene: 11. CDR3 size: 18 residues. Germline V gives CDR1 MNHEY, CDR2 SMNVEV (reference sequence). The CDR3 DNA is TGTGCCAGCAGTTTAACCGGACTAGCGGGAGTTCTTAGGTACGAGCAGTACTTC. Translation: CASSLTGLAGVLRYEQYF.

The chain combines TRBV10-3 with TRBJ2-1, with TRBD1 as a possible D gene (5 bases). CDR3 size: 12 residues. Trimming left V 2 bases short and J 9 bases short, with 8 bases between. Germline CDR1 and CDR2: ENHRY and SYGVKD. The CDR3 DNA reads as TGTGCCATCAGTGAGGCAGGGCCTGAGCAGTTCTTC. This codes for CAISEAGPEQFF.

V gene TRBV6-6 combines with J gene TRBJ2-1, with 10 bases matching TRBD2. The germline V gene encodes CDR1 MNHNY and CDR2 SVGAGI (reference sequence). The junction had 6 bases not matched to a gene; V was cut back by 2 bases and J by 8 bases. The CDR3 contains 15 residues. The CDR3 DNA follows: TGTGCCAGCAGTTACGGTGCTAGCGGGAGCCATGAGCAGTTCTTC. Its translation is CASSYGASGSHEQFF.

The sample holds a few counts of this clone. The CDR3 nucleotides are TGTGCCAGCAGCTTACCGAACAGGGGCGCTGGGTTGAACACTGAAGCTTTCTTT. Protein product: CASSLPNRGAGLNTEAFF. The chain carries TRBV7-8 and TRBJ1-1; 7 bases fit TRBD1. The CDR3 contains 18 residues. The germline V gene has CDR1 SGHVS and CDR2 FQNEAQ. V lost 2 bases to trimming and J lost 0 bases; unmatched junction nucleotides: 12.

This chain uses TRBV7-2 with TRBJ1-3, with 8 bases fitting TRBD1. Germline V gene sequence: CDR1 SGHTA, CDR2 FQGNSA. The CDR3 covers 15 residues. The ends lost 5 bases at V and 4 bases at J; junction bases unmatched: 7. Here the CDR3 reads CASSQGQGLGNTIYF. The CDR3 region has the DNA TGTGCCAGCAGCCAAGGACAGGGATTAGGAAACACCATATATTTT. The full variable domain, its missing parts supplied by reference TRBV7-2 and TRBJ1-3, is GAGVSQSPSNKVTEKGKDVELRCDPISGHTALYWYRQSLGQGLEFLIYFQGNSAPDKSGLPSDRFSAERTGGSVSTLTIQRTQQEDSAVYLCASSQGQGLGNTIYFGEGSWLTVV.

The gene calls are TRBV18 and TRBJ2-7, with TRBD2 matching 12 bases. V lost 3 bases, J lost 1 base, and 13 bases stayed unmatched. The CDR3 has 19 residues. The germline CDR1 and CDR2 sequences are KGHSH and LQKENI. DNA of the CDR3: TGTGCCAGCTCACCTATTTCCCCCCCAACTAGCGGGGGGTCCTACGAGCAGTACTTC. Translation: CASSPISPPTSGGSYEQYF.

The rearrangement joins TRBV27 to TRBJ2-2, with D unclear. Germline V gene data show CDR1 as MNHEY and CDR2 as SMNVEV (reference sequence). V lost 5 bases and J 0 bases, leaving 7 bases between the germline ends. The CDR3 loop spans 14 amino acids. CDR3 loop: CASSETSNTGELFF. CDR3 bases: TGTGCCAGCAGTGAGACTTCGAACACCGGGGAGCTGTTTTTT.

J is TRBJ2-3 and V is TRBV9; D remains ambiguous. Per germline, CDR1 SGDLS and CDR2 YYNGEE. The CDR3 loop spans 14 amino acids. Trimming shortened V by 0 bases and J by 4 bases, and 9 bases separated the two germline ends. The CDR3 nucleotides read TGTGCCAGCAGCGTAGCTAAGATAGCAGATACGCAGTATTTT. It yields the protein CASSVAKIADTQYF.

This clone has just a few counts. J is TRBJ2-5 and V is TRBV13; maybe TRBD1 (6 bases). This CDR3 is built from 16 residues. Germline loops: CDR1 PRHDT, CDR2 FYEKMQ (reference sequence). The ends were cut back, 5 bases at V and 2 bases at J, with 18 bases in the middle. CDR3 bases: TGTGCCAGCAGCAATCCGGGACACCCGTTTCAAGAGACCCAGTACTTC. This encodes CASSNPGHPFQETQYF.

In its sample, this clone was seen a few times. The genes are TRBV6-5 and TRBJ1-2, with 9 bases fitting TRBD1. V gave up 0 bases and J gave up 5 bases; unmatched junction bases: 4. There are 15 residues in the CDR3. In germline, CDR1 is MNHEY, CDR2 SVGAGI. The CDR3 is CASSYSSTGGYGYTF. CDR3 sequence (DNA): TGTGCCAGCAGTTACTCTTCGACAGGGGGATATGGCTACACCTTC.

The V gene is TRBV4-3, the J gene TRBJ2-1, with 7 bases lining up with TRBD1. The germline V gene encodes CDR1 LGHNA and CDR2 YSLEER. The CDR3 is 14 amino acids. Trimming at V came to 6 bases and at J to 8 bases, leaving 10 bases not matched to a gene. CDR3 DNA sequence: TGCGCCAGCAGGGAGGCGCAGGGGGACGATGAGCAGTTCTTC. This translates into CASREAQGDDEQFF.

The chain carries TRBV5-1 and TRBJ2-5; D perhaps matches TRBD1 (6 bases). The germline V and J ends were trimmed by 6 bases and 4 bases, with 16 bases remaining between them. Germline CDR1 and CDR2: SGHRS and YFSETQ. The CDR3 runs 14 residues. The CDR3 is CASTLGAWGETQYF. The CDR3 DNA reads TGCGCCAGCACCCTGGGGGCCTGGGGAGAGACCCAGTACTTC. Together with reference TRBV5-1 and TRBJ2-5, the CDR3 gives the full variable domain: KAGVTQTPRYLIKTRGQQVTLSCSPISGHRSVSWYQQTPGQGLQFLFEYFSETQRNKGNFPGRFSGRQFSNSRSEMNVSTLELGDSALYLCASTLGAWGETQYFGPGTRLLVL.

The rearrangement joins TRBV29-1 to TRBJ2-2, with 7 bases lining up with TRBD1. The J segment lost 2 bases and the V segment lost 2 bases, leaving 11 bases of the junction unmatched. The CDR3 contains 17 residues. Germline-derived CDR1 and CDR2 are SQVTM and ANQGSEA. The CDR3 DNA reads as TGCAGCGTTGAAACCGCTCGACAGGGCGTAAACACCGGGGAGCTGTTTTTT. Residues: CSVETARQGVNTGELFF.

The chain carries TRBV25-1 and TRBJ2-7; D remains ambiguous. Germline values: CDR1 MGHDK, CDR2 SYGVNS. The CDR3 is 12 amino acids. V gave up 3 bases and J gave up 4 bases, with 7 bases separating them. The DNA of the CDR3 is TGTGCCAGCAGTGACGCCAGGTACGAGCAGTACTTC. This translates into CASSDARYEQYF.